Following are 3 T cell receptor beta chains from one sample sequenced in a study of control samples from healthy donors and cancer patients. Repertoires were generated with immunoSEQ multiplex PCR, while TCRdb's copy carries only in-frame clones and drops some. The sample has 22,000 or so clones; about 85% are singletons. Material for sequencing was PBMCs. These receptors all come from a man aged 60-69 years with head and neck cancer.

This chain uses TRBV7-6 with TRBJ1-1, with D tentatively TRBD1 (5 bases). The CDR3 totals 14 residues. V lost 3 bases and J lost 1, with 9 bases in between. CDR1 SGHVS and CDR2 FNYEAQ come from the germline V gene. The CDR3 DNA follows: TGTGCCAGCAGCTTTTCTACAGGGAACACTGAAGCTTTCTTT. Translating it yields CASSFSTGNTEAFF.

V is TRBV30 and J is TRBJ1-1, with D tentatively TRBD1 (6 bases). Trimming stripped 5 bases from V and 4 bases from J, with 14 bases between. Germline CDR1 reads GTSNPN; CDR2 reads SVGIG (reference sequence). The CDR3 sequence is 13 residues long. This CDR3 is CAWPTGLGTEAFF. DNA of the CDR3: TGTGCCTGGCCTACAGGGTTGGGCACTGAAGCTTTCTTT.

V usage is TRBV7-9 and J usage is TRBJ1-4; a weak D match, TRBD1 (6 bases). Trimming shortened V by 4 bases and J by 8 bases, and 17 bases separated the two germline ends. From germline, CDR1 is SEHNR and CDR2 FQNEAQ (reference sequence). This CDR3 contains 15 residues. The CDR3 loop reads CASSSSRTVGEKLFF. CDR3 bases: TGTGCCAGCAGCTCCTCGAGGACAGTGGGGGAAAAACTGTTTTTT.